Listed below are T cell receptor beta chains from one sample, sequenced in a study of T cell responses to AZD1222 COVID-19 vaccine. Here immunoSEQ multiplex PCR was the method, and the copy in TCRdb shows in-frame clones only, minus some. The table lists about 160,000 clones, approximately 94% of them singletons. Sequencing used peripheral blood, obtained 28 days after the second AZD1222 dose. These receptor sequences come from an adult who received the AZD1222 COVID-19 vaccine. CDR3s include the opening cysteine and the closing phenylalanine or tryptophan. The order of the fields is clone size, V gene, D gene, J gene, CDR3 DNA, CDR3 protein. The D gene is left open where the match is weak. Rows may omit the clone size; those that give it use once, few, many or a size class.

abundance: -
v_gene: TRBV9
d_gene: -
j_gene: TRBJ1-1
CDR3nt: TGTGCCAGCAGCCCCGAGGGGCGGGGGAACACTGAAGCTTTCTTT
CDR3aa: CASSPEGRGNTEAFF

abundance: -
v_gene: TRBV28
d_gene: -
j_gene: TRBJ1-2
CDR3nt: TGTGCCAGCAGTTTATCACCAAGAGGACCTAACTATGGCTACACCTTC
CDR3aa: CASSLSPRGPNYGYTF

abundance: -
v_gene: TRBV30
d_gene: TRBD2
j_gene: TRBJ2-7
CDR3nt: TGTGCCCTATACAACGGGGGGGGCCAGGAGCAGTACTTC
CDR3aa: CALYNGGGQEQYF

abundance: once
v_gene: TRBV4-3
d_gene: -
j_gene: TRBJ2-2
CDR3nt: TGCGCCAGCAGCCATTCTCTACCGGCCGGGGAGCTGTTTTTT
CDR3aa: CASSHSLPAGELFF

abundance: -
v_gene: TRBV5-8
d_gene: TRBD2
j_gene: TRBJ2-5
CDR3nt: TGTGCCAGCAGCCGGGCCGGGGGGATCCAAGAGACCCAGTACTTC
CDR3aa: CASSRAGGIQETQYF

abundance: -
v_gene: TRBV7-8
d_gene: -
j_gene: TRBJ1-4
CDR3nt: TGTGCCAGCAGCTTAAGGGGGTGGGGTAATGAAAAACTGTTTTTT
CDR3aa: CASSLRGWGNEKLFF

abundance: -
v_gene: TRBV27
d_gene: -
j_gene: TRBJ1-4
CDR3nt: TGTGCCAGCAGTTCCCAGGGTCTGGCTAATGAAAAACTGTTTTTT
CDR3aa: CASSSQGLANEKLFF

abundance: -
v_gene: TRBV5-1
d_gene: TRBD1
j_gene: TRBJ1-1
CDR3nt: TGCGCCAGCGCAAGGACAGGAGGGGAGAATGAAGCTTTCTTT
CDR3aa: CASARTGGENEAFF

abundance: -
v_gene: TRBV7-9
d_gene: -
j_gene: TRBJ1-1
CDR3nt: TGTGCCAGCAGCTTAGAGAGTCCTGAAGCTTTCTTT
CDR3aa: CASSLESPEAFF

abundance: -
v_gene: TRBV18
d_gene: -
j_gene: TRBJ1-5
CDR3nt: TGTGCCAGCTCACCACGAAACCTCCGGACAGCCGTGGAGGGGCCCCAGCATTTT
CDR3aa: CASSPRNLRTAVEGPQHF

abundance: -
v_gene: TRBV4-1
d_gene: -
j_gene: TRBJ2-3
CDR3nt: TGCGCCAGCAGCCATAACCAGGGTCCAGCCGGCACAGATACGCAGTATTTT
CDR3aa: CASSHNQGPAGTDTQYF

abundance: -
v_gene: TRBV2
d_gene: TRBD1
j_gene: TRBJ1-3
CDR3nt: TGTGCCAGCAGTTTTGGGACAGGACCCCTATATTTT
CDR3aa: CASSFGTGPLYF

abundance: -
v_gene: TRBV9
d_gene: -
j_gene: TRBJ1-1
CDR3nt: TGTGCCAGCAGCCTTTCTTTAGGAGGGACTGAAGCTTTCTTT
CDR3aa: CASSLSLGGTEAFF

abundance: -
v_gene: TRBV6-2/TRBV6-3
d_gene: -
j_gene: TRBJ2-1
CDR3nt: TGTGCCAGCAGTTTCTCCGCGGTAGTGTATGAGCAGTTCTTC
CDR3aa: CASSFSAVVYEQFF